This T cell receptor (beta chain) is drawn from a study of CD8+CD57+ T cells in acquired aplastic anemia. Turning to the study itself: The study obtained an average of around 3.4 ug of DNA from sorted CD4+ and CD8+ cells. Reads per healthy sample averaged around 10 million (CD4+) and 11 million to 14 million (CD8+).

TCR beta VDJ and CDR3 profiling used genomic DNA as template. TCRdb re-called the reads through MiXCR, storing one row per CDR3 protein. The profile shows roughly 61,000 distinct CDR3 sequences, about 50% of them singletons. This sequence was found in a human donor in good health, serving as a control. The sample consisted of sorted CD4+, CD8+, or CD8+CD57+ T cells (not recorded which) from PBMCs.

The CDR3 reads CASSERGQGASDSNQPQHF. CDR3 sequence (DNA): TGTGCCAGCAGCGAGCGGGGACAGGGGGCGAGTGACAGCAATCAGCCCCAGCATTTT. The V gene is TRBV11-2, the J gene TRBJ1-5; 12 nucleotides agree with TRBD1. The V segment lost 5 bases and the J segment 1 base; nucleotides outside the gene matches: 12. The CDR3 sequence is 19 residues long. Germline V gene lookup returns CDR1 SGHAT and CDR2 FQNNGV. Looking up the rest from reference TRBV11-2 and TRBJ1-5 gives the full variable domain: EAGVAQSPRYKIIEKRQSVAFWCNPISGHATLYWYQQILGQGPKLLIQFQNNGVVDDSQLPKDRFSAERLKGVDSTLKIQPAKLEDSAVYLCASSERGQGASDSNQPQHFGDGTRLSIL.